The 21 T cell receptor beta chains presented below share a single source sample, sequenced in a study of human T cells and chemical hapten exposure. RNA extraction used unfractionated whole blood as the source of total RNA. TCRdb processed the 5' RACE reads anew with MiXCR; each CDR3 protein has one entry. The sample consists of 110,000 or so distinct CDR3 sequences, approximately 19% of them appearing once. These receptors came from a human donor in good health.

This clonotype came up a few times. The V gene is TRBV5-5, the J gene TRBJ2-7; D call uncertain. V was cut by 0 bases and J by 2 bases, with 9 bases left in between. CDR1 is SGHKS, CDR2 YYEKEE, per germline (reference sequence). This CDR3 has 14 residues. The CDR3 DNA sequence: TGTGCCAGCAGCTTGGTGTCGGTGACCTACGAGCAGTACTTC. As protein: CASSLVSVTYEQYF.

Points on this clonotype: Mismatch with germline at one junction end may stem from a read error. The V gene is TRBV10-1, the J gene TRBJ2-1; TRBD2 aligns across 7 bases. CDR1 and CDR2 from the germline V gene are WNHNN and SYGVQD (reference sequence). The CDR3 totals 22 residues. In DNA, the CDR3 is TGCGCCTGCAGTGAGTGGGCGGGAGAGGATGATTCTAATGGGCATTCCCGGGATGAGCAGTTCTTC. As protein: CACSEWAGEDDSNGHSRDEQFF.

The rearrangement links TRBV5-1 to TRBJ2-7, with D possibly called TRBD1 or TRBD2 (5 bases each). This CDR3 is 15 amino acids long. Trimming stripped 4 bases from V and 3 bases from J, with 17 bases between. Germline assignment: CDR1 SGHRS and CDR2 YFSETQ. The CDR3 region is CASSRVPGPNYEQYF. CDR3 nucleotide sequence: TGCGCCAGCAGCCGAGTTCCGGGACCGAACTACGAGCAGTACTTC.

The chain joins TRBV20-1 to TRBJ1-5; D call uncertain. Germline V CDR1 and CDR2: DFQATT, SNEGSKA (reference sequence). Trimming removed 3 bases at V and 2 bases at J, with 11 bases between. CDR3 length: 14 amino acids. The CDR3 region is CSASRSMGNQPQHF. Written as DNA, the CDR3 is TGCAGTGCTAGTCGGTCAATGGGCAATCAGCCCCAGCATTTT.

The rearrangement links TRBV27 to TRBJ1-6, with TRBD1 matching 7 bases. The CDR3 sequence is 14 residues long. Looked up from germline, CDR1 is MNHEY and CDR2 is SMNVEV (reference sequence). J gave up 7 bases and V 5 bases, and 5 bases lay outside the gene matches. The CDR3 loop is CASSPAGGNSPLHF. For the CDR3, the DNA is TGTGCCAGCAGTCCCGCAGGGGGGAATTCACCCCTCCACTTT.

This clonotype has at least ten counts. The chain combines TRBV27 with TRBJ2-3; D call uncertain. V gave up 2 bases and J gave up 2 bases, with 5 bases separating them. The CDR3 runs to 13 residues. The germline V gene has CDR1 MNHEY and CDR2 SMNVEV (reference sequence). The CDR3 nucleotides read TGTGCCAGCAGTTTAGGGAACACAGATACGCAGTATTTT. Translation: CASSLGNTDTQYF.

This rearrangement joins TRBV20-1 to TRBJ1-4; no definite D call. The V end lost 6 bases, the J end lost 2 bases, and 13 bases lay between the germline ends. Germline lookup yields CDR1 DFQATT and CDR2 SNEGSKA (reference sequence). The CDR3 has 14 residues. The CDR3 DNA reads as TGCAGTGCAACGCCAGGAGGCACTAATGAAAAACTGTTTTTT. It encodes CSATPGGTNEKLFF.

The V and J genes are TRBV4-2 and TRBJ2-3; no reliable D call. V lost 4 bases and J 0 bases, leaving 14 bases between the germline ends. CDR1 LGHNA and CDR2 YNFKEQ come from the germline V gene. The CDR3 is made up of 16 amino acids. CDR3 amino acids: CASSRFDDASTDTQYF. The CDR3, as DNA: TGTGCCAGCAGCCGATTTGATGACGCCAGCACAGATACGCAGTATTTT.

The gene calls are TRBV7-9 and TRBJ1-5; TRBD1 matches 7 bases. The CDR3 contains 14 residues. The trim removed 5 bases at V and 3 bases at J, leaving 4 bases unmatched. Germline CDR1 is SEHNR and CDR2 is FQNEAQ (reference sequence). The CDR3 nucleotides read TGTGCCAGCAGCCCTGGGACAGCCAATCAGCCCCAGCATTTT. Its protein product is CASSPGTANQPQHF. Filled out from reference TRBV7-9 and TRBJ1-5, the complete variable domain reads DTGVSQNPRHKITKRGQNVTFRCDPISEHNRLYWYRQTLGQGPEFLTYFQNEAQLEKSRLLSDRFSAERPKGSFSTLEIQRTEQGDSAMYLCASSPGTANQPQHFGDGTRLSIL.

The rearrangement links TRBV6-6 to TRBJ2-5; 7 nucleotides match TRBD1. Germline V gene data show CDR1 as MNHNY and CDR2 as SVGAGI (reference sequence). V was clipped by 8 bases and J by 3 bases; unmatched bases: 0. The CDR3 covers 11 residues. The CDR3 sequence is CASGTEETQYF. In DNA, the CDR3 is TGTGCCAGCGGGACAGAAGAGACCCAGTACTTC.

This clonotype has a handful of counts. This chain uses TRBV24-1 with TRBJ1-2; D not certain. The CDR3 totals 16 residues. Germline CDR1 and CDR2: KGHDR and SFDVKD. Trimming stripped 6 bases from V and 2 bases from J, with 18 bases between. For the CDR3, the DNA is TGTGCCACCAGTTGGAGGAAACCCCCCGGGAACTATGGCTACACCTTC. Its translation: CATSWRKPPGNYGYTF.

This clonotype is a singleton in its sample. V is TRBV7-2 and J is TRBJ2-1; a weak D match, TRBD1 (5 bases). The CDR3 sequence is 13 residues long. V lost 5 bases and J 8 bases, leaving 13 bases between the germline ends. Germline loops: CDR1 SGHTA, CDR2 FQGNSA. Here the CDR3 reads CASSGQGFDEQFF. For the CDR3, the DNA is TGTGCCAGCAGCGGACAAGGGTTCGATGAGCAGTTCTTC.

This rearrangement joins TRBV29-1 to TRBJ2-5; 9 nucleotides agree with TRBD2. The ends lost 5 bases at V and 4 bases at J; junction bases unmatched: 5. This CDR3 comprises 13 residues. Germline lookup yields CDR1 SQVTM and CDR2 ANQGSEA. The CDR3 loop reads CSVKGTSLETQYF. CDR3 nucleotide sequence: TGCAGCGTTAAAGGGACTAGCTTAGAGACCCAGTACTTC.

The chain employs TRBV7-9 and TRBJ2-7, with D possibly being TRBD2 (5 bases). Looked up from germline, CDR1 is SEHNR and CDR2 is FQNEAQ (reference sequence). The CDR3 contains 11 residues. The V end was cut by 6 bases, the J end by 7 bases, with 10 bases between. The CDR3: CASRETKEQYF. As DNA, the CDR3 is TGTGCCAGCAGGGAGACTAAAGAGCAGTACTTC.

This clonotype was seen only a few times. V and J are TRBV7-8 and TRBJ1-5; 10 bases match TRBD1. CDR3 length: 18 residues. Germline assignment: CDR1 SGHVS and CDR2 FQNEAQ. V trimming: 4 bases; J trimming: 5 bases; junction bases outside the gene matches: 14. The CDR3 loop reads CASSSAILRQGADQPQHF. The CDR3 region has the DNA TGTGCCAGCAGCTCCGCAATCCTCAGACAGGGGGCAGATCAGCCCCAGCATTTT. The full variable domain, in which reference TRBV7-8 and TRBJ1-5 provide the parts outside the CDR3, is GAGVSQSPRYKVAKRGQDVALRCDPISGHVSLFWYQQALGQGPEFLTYFQNEAQLDKSGLPSDRFFAERPEGSVSTLKIQRTQQEDSAVYLCASSSAILRQGADQPQHFGDGTRLSIL.

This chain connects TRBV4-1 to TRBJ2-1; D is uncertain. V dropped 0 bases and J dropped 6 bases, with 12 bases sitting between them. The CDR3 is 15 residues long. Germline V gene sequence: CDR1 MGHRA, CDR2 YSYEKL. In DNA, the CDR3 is TGCGCCAGCAGCCAAGAGTTGACTCAACTCAATGAGCAGTTCTTC. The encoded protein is CASSQELTQLNEQFF.

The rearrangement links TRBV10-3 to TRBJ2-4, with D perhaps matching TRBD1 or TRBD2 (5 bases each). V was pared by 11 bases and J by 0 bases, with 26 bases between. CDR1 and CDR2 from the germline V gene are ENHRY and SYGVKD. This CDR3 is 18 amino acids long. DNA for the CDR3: TGTGCCCCCCCAGGCCGGGACGAGAAATTTCTAGCCAAAAACATTCAGTACTTC. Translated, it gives CAPPGRDEKFLAKNIQYF.

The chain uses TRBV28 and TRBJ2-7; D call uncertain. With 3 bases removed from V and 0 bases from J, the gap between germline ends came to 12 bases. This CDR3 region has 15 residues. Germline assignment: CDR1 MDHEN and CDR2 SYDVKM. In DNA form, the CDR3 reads TGTGCCAGCAGTTTTTCAGGTCTTAGCTCCTACGAGCAGTACTTC. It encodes CASSFSGLSSYEQYF.

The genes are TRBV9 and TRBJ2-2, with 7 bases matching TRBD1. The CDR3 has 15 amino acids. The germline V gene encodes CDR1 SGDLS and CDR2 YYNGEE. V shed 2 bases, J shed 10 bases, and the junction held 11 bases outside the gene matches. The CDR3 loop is CASSVMGQPPEELFF. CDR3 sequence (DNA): TGTGCCAGCAGCGTTATGGGACAGCCCCCGGAGGAGCTGTTTTTT.

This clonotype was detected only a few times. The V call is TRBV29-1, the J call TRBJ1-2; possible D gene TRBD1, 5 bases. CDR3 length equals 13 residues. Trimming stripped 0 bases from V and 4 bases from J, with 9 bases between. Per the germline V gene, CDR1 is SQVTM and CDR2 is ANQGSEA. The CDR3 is CSVEDRGTYGYTF. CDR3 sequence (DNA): TGCAGCGTTGAAGATCGGGGGACCTATGGCTACACCTTC.

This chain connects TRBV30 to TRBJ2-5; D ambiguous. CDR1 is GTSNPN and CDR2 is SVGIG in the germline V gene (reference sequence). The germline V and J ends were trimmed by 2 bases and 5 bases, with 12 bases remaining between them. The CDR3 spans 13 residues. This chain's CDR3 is CAWSTVGTETQYF. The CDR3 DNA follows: TGTGCCTGGAGTACTGTTGGTACCGAGACCCAGTACTTC.